This entry lists 29 T cell receptor beta chains sequenced from one sample in a study of cytomegalovirus exposure and HLA in healthy donors. The PCR employed 60 Vbeta primers together with 13 Jbeta primers. The assay was immunoSEQ multiplex PCR, and TCRdb's table has in-frame clones only and misses some. This sample has around 170,000 clones, with roughly 88% found just once. The sequenced sample consisted of PBMCs. These receptors all stem from a woman between 18 and 29 years old in good health and CMV-seronegative.

V gene TRBV5-6 combines with J gene TRBJ1-2; tentative D call: TRBD1 (5 bases). Germline CDR1 reads SGHDT; CDR2 reads YYEEEE. Trimming took 0 bases from V and 8 from J, leaving 8 bases between them. The CDR3 consists of 12 residues. Here the CDR3 reads CASSLDRLGYTF. For the CDR3, the DNA is TGTGCCAGCAGCTTGGACAGGCTAGGCTACACCTTC.

V usage is TRBV5-4 and J usage is TRBJ2-5; D unclear. CDR1 SGHNT and CDR2 YYREEE come from the germline V gene (reference sequence). Trimming stripped 5 bases from V and 4 bases from J, with 15 bases between. This CDR3 spans 14 amino acids. This CDR3 reads CASSAGLERETQYF. CDR3 nucleotide sequence: TGTGCCAGCAGTGCCGGGTTGGAGCGAGAGACCCAGTACTTC.

The rearrangement uses TRBV11-3 and TRBJ1-1; no reliable D call. V was shortened by 1 base and J by 1 base, with 13 bases between the two germline ends. The CDR3 extends over 16 amino acids. CDR1 SGHNT and CDR2 YENEEA come from the germline V gene. CDR3 in amino acids: CASSLGIYGSNTEAFF. CDR3 nucleotide sequence: TGTGCCAGCAGCTTAGGTATTTACGGTTCGAACACTGAAGCTTTCTTT. The full variable domain, in which reference TRBV11-3 and TRBJ1-1 provide the parts outside the CDR3, is EAGVVQSPRYKIIEKKQPVAFWCNPISGHNTLYWYLQNLGQGPELLIRYENEEAVDDSQLPKDRFSAERLKGVDSTLKIQPAELGDSAVYLCASSLGIYGSNTEAFFGQGTRLTVV.

The rearrangement joins TRBV2 to TRBJ1-1; D gene ambiguous. CDR3 size: 15 residues. Germline values: CDR1 SNHLY, CDR2 FYNNEI. V was clipped by 6 bases and J by 1 base, with 15 bases between them. This CDR3 reads CASRGLAGANTEAFF. The DNA of the CDR3 is TGTGCCAGCAGGGGTTTGGCAGGCGCGAACACTGAAGCTTTCTTT.

The chain recombines TRBV29-1 with TRBJ1-2, with a tentative D call TRBD1 (5 bases). Germline V gene sequence: CDR1 SQVTM, CDR2 ANQGSEA. The CDR3 contains 13 residues. The V end lost 3 bases, the J end lost 7 bases, and 15 bases lay between the germline ends. CDR3 coding DNA: TGCAGCGTTGACTGGACGGGGGTCTTTGGCTACACCTTC. This codes for CSVDWTGVFGYTF.

The rearrangement joins TRBV5-5 to TRBJ1-5; TRBD1 aligns across 9 bases. This CDR3 has 19 amino acids. The V segment lost 4 bases and the J segment 1 base; nucleotides outside the gene matches: 15. Looked up from germline, CDR1 is SGHKS and CDR2 is YYEKEE (reference sequence). CDR3 residues: CASSPGPGTGISSNQPQHF. CDR3 nucleotides: TGTGCCAGCAGCCCCGGTCCCGGGACAGGGATCAGCAGCAATCAGCCCCAGCATTTT.

The chain joins TRBV6-4 to TRBJ2-2; weak D call: TRBD1 (5 bases). The CDR3 consists of 15 residues. The ends were cut back, 3 bases at V and 2 bases at J, with 10 bases in the middle. Germline lookup yields CDR1 MRHNA and CDR2 SNTAGT. In DNA, the CDR3 is TGTGCCAGCAGTGAGGGGCGCTTCAACACCGGGGAGCTGTTTTTT. It yields the protein CASSEGRFNTGELFF.

The chain links TRBV7-2 to TRBJ1-1; a weak D match, TRBD1 (5 bases). There are 13 residues in the CDR3. The V gene lost 5 bases and the J gene lost 6 bases, with 13 bases spanning the gap. The germline gives CDR1 SGHTA, CDR2 FQGNSA. The chain's CDR3 is CASSPRGGPEAFF. As DNA, the CDR3 is TGTGCCAGCAGCCCGCGCGGGGGACCTGAAGCTTTCTTT.

The sample holds one count of this clone. The chain uses TRBV29-1 and TRBJ1-4; D unresolved. The length of the CDR3 is 12 residues. The germline V and J ends were trimmed by 6 bases and 2 bases, with 7 bases remaining between them. CDR1 and CDR2 (germline): SQVTM, ANQGSEA. For the CDR3, the DNA is TGCAGCGTCATAACTACTAATGAAAAACTGTTTTTT. Translating gives CSVITTNEKLFF.

The chain couples TRBV6-6 to TRBJ2-1; D unclear. The V and J ends lost 7 bases and 8 bases respectively, with 21 bases between them. The germline V gene encodes CDR1 MNHNY and CDR2 SVGAGI (reference sequence). This CDR3 contains 15 residues. The DNA for the CDR3 is TGTGCCAGCATCAATTACATATCCCTCCCGCATGAGCAGTTCTTC. Amino acid sequence: CASINYISLPHEQFF.

The V and J genes are TRBV11-2 and TRBJ2-5; D is unresolved. CDR1 is SGHAT, CDR2 FQNNGV, per germline. V lost 4 bases and J 2 bases, leaving 2 bases between the germline ends. The CDR3 extends over 11 amino acids. CDR3: CASSSQETQYF. The CDR3 DNA follows: TGTGCCAGCAGCTCGCAAGAGACCCAGTACTTC.

The rearrangement links TRBV19 to TRBJ2-5; 14 bases are a match to TRBD2. After removal of 2 bases from V and 2 bases from J, the junction contained 1 base not matched to a gene. In germline, CDR1 is LNHDA, CDR2 SQIVND (reference sequence). The CDR3 totals 16 residues. CDR3 nucleotides: TGTGCCAGTAGTATAAGACTAGCGGGGGGGCAAGAGACCCAGTACTTC. Its protein product is CASSIRLAGGQETQYF.

The rearrangement joins TRBV7-9 to TRBJ2-1, with D possibly being TRBD2 (5 bases). CDR1 is SEHNR, CDR2 FQNEAQ, per germline (reference sequence). The CDR3 loop spans 13 amino acids. Between the trimmed V and J ends, which lost 4 bases and 7 bases, there was a span of 11 bases. The CDR3 DNA sequence: TGTGCCAGCAGCTCGGGGTTGGGGAATGAGCAGTTCTTC. Amino acid sequence: CASSSGLGNEQFF. Based on the CDR3 plus reference TRBV7-9 and TRBJ2-1, the full variable domain is DTGVSQNPRHKITKRGQNVTFRCDPISEHNRLYWYRQTLGQGPEFLTYFQNEAQLEKSRLLSDRFSAERPKGSFSTLEIQRTEQGDSAMYLCASSSGLGNEQFFGPGTRLTVL.

This clone was found a few times. V usage is TRBV5-1 and J usage is TRBJ2-3, with D perhaps matching TRBD2 (5 bases). Germline V gene data show CDR1 as SGHRS and CDR2 as YFSETQ. This CDR3 comprises 16 residues. Trimming took off 3 bases at V and 4 bases at J, with 18 bases between the two ends. CDR3 nucleotides: TGCGCCAGCAGCTCGACGGGGAATCATTTAGCAGATACGCAGTATTTT. Amino acid sequence: CASSSTGNHLADTQYF.

The chain carries TRBV28 and TRBJ1-2; TRBD1 agrees at 9 bases. The CDR3 has 14 amino acids. The junction had 14 bases not matched to a gene; V was cut back by 6 bases and J by 12 bases. CDR1 is MDHEN and CDR2 is SYDVKM in the germline V gene. DNA for the CDR3: TGTGCCAGCAGAAGATACGGACAGGGGCAAGGGGACACCTTC. Its translation: CASRRYGQGQGDTF.

This chain connects TRBV29-1 to TRBJ2-1, with D perhaps TRBD1 (7 bases). The CDR3 is 13 amino acids. Trimming pared 1 base from V and 7 bases from J, leaving 11 bases between. The germline V gene has CDR1 SQVTM and CDR2 ANQGSEA. The CDR3 region is CSVEGQGGNEQFF. The CDR3 DNA reads as TGCAGCGTTGAAGGGCAGGGGGGAAATGAGCAGTTCTTC.

This clone was seen a single time. This rearrangement joins TRBV5-6 to TRBJ1-1; 11 nucleotides line up with TRBD1. The CDR3 runs to 15 residues. The V gene end was trimmed by 4 bases and the J gene end by 1 base; junction bases not matched to a gene: 3. Germline values: CDR1 SGHDT, CDR2 YYEEEE. The CDR3 sequence is CASSGTGGGNTEAFF. In nucleotides, the CDR3 is TGTGCCAGCAGCGGGACAGGGGGGGGGAACACTGAAGCTTTCTTT.

V and J are TRBV15 and TRBJ1-1, with D unresolved. CDR3 length equals 13 residues. V was trimmed by 3 bases and J by 11 bases, leaving 16 bases between them. Per germline, CDR1 LNHNV and CDR2 YYDKDF (reference sequence). CDR3 protein: CATSSPSALWAFF. For the CDR3, the DNA is TGTGCCACCAGCAGTCCCAGTGCCCTTTGGGCTTTCTTT.

This clone was recorded only once. A read error may produce the germline difference seen at one junction end. This rearrangement joins TRBV27 to TRBJ2-4; 9 bases are a match to TRBD1. CDR1 is MNHEY and CDR2 is SMNVEV in the germline V gene (reference sequence). CDR3 length equals 13 residues. CDR3 sequence: CASSADRGNSQYF. The CDR3 DNA reads as TGTGCCAGCAGTGCCGACAGGGGGAACAGTCAGTACTTC.

This clone occurred a few times. This chain joins TRBV21-1 and TRBJ2-1; TRBD2, the table's D call, was not compared with the DNA. TRBV21-1 is termed a pseudogene. This CDR3 is 16 amino acids long. CDR3 bases: TGTGCCAGCAGCAAAGAGAGGGCGAGCTCCTACAATGAGCAGTTCTTC. Encoded protein: CASSKERASSYNEQFF.

The gene calls are TRBV4-2 and TRBJ1-5; 7 positions agree with TRBD1. Germline V gene sequence: CDR1 LGHNA, CDR2 YNFKEQ. This CDR3 region has 14 residues. Trimming cost V 3 bases and J 4 bases; bases outside gene matches: 3. CDR3 nucleotides: TGTGCCAGCAGCCATCAGGGGGAAAATCAGCCCCAGCATTTT. This translates into CASSHQGENQPQHF.

Notes on this clone: At one of its ends the junction is not consistent with the germline gene, which may arise from a read error. J is TRBJ1-2 and V is TRBV7-9; possible D gene TRBD1, 5 bases. Germline V gene lookup returns CDR1 SEHNR and CDR2 FQNEAQ (reference sequence). CDR3 length: 17 amino acids. The CDR3 coding sequence is TGTTCCAGCCTTTCCCAGGACCGAGTACAGGCGAACTATGGCTACACCTTC. Translation gives CSSLSQDRVQANYGYTF.

The rearrangement links TRBV6-5 to TRBJ1-4, with no clear D. The CDR3 consists of 15 residues. The V end was cut by 6 bases, the J end by 4 bases, with 15 bases between. Germline V gene data show CDR1 as MNHEY and CDR2 as SVGAGI. Here the CDR3 reads CASSYGDNYNEKLFF. The CDR3 coding sequence is TGTGCCAGCAGCTACGGCGACAATTATAATGAAAAACTGTTTTTT.

V gene TRBV7-8 combines with J gene TRBJ2-3; 8 bases agree with TRBD1. Germline values: CDR1 SGHVS, CDR2 FQNEAQ. V shed 5 bases and J 3 bases; nucleotides not matched to a gene: 10. The CDR3 consists of 16 residues. The CDR3: CASSRLQGVWTDTQYF. CDR3 DNA: TGTGCCAGCAGCCGACTACAGGGGGTATGGACAGATACGCAGTATTTT.

The chain employs TRBV19 and TRBJ2-7; 8 bases line up with TRBD1. CDR3 size: 14 residues. V lost 4 bases to trimming and J lost 6 bases; unmatched junction nucleotides: 8. Per the germline V gene, CDR1 is LNHDA and CDR2 is SQIVND (reference sequence). The CDR3 is CASSNGQGVLEQYF. In nucleotides, the CDR3 is TGTGCCAGTAGTAACGGACAGGGCGTACTCGAGCAGTACTTC.

V is TRBV2 and J is TRBJ1-4; D may be TRBD1 (5 bases). The CDR3 runs to 12 residues. The germline V gene has CDR1 SNHLY and CDR2 FYNNEI. V was clipped by 2 bases and J by 7 bases, with 5 bases between them. The CDR3 loop reads CASSERGEKLFF. The DNA of the CDR3 is TGTGCCAGCAGTGAAAGGGGTGAAAAACTGTTTTTT.

The J gene is TRBJ1-2, the V gene TRBV27; weak D call: TRBD1 (5 bases). The germline CDR1 and CDR2 sequences are MNHEY and SMNVEV (reference sequence). The CDR3 totals 13 residues. Trimming took 4 bases from V and 4 from J, leaving 10 bases between them. The CDR3 region is CASSWGASYGYTF. The CDR3 coding sequence is TGTGCCAGCAGTTGGGGCGCCTCCTATGGCTACACCTTC.

The rearrangement uses TRBV6-1 and TRBJ2-3; TRBD1 aligns across 8 bases. Germline lookup yields CDR1 MNHNS and CDR2 SASEGT. The length of the CDR3 is 15 residues. The trim removed 3 bases at V and 1 base at J, leaving 3 bases unmatched. The CDR3 here is CASSDRGQGTDTQYF. The CDR3 coding sequence is TGTGCCAGCAGTGATCGGGGACAGGGCACAGATACGCAGTATTTT.

V usage is TRBV6-6 and J usage is TRBJ2-2, with a weak D call TRBD2 (6 bases). Trimming removed 2 bases at V and 0 bases at J, with 10 bases between. Germline V lookup: CDR1 MNHNY, CDR2 SVGAGI (reference sequence). This CDR3 is 16 amino acids long. This chain's CDR3 is CASSYRLAPNTGELFF. The CDR3 bases are TGTGCCAGCAGTTACAGGCTAGCGCCGAACACCGGGGAGCTGTTTTTT.